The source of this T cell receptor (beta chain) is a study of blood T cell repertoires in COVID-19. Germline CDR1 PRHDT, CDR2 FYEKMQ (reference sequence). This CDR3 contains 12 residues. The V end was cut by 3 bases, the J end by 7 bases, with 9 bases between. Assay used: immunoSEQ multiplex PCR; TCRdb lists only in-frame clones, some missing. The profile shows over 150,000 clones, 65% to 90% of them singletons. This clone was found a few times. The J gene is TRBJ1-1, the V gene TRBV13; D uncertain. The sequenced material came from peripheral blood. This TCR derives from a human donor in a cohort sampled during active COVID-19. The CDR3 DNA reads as TGTGCCAGCAGCTTGAGGGTGGGTGAAGCTTTCTTT. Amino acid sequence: CASSLRVGEAFF.